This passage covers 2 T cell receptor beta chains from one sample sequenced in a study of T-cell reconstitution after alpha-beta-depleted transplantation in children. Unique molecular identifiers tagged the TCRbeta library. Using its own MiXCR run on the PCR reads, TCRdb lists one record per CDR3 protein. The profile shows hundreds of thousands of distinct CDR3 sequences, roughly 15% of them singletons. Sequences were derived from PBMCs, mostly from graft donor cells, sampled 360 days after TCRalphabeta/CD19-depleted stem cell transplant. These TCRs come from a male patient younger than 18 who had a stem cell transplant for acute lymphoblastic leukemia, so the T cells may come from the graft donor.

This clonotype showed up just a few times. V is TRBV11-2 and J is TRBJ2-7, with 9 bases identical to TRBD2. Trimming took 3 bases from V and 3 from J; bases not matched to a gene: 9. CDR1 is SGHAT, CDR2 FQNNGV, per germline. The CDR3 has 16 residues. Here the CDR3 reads CASSFLAGKGIYEQYF. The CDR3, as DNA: TGTGCCAGCAGCTTTCTAGCGGGAAAGGGAATCTACGAGCAGTACTTC.

The CDR3 is CASSLTPDPVDEQFF. The DNA for the CDR3 is TGCGCCAGCAGCTTAACGCCAGACCCGGTCGATGAGCAGTTCTTC. This sequence joins TRBV5-1 and TRBJ2-1; D gene unclear. V shed 2 bases and J shed 8 bases, with 17 bases lying between them. The germline gives CDR1 SGHRS, CDR2 YFSETQ. This CDR3 comprises 15 residues.